This TCR beta chain was captured by sequencing in a study of early T cells in non-severe SARS-CoV-2 infection. Overall study: The authors sequenced bulk RNA from unsorted whole blood, leaving chains unpaired. Broader study findings: In VDJdb matching, anti-spike CD8 responses were favored while private and CD4 specificities went missing.

Individually, cDNA molecules had unique molecular identifiers attached to them. MiXCR, run by TCRdb on the 5' RACE reads, gives a single entry per CDR3 protein. The table records about 55,000 distinct CDR3 sequences, about 15% of them present only once. A note on this clonotype: The antigen remains unidentified.

Trimming took 7 bases from V and 3 from J, leaving 9 bases between them. The CDR3 covers 11 residues. Germline assignment: CDR1 SQVTM and CDR2 ANQGSEA. The sample here was whole blood, taken at baseline. The source of this sequence is an adult who was a healthcare worker with PCR-confirmed SARS-CoV-2 infection or an uninfected control (not recorded which). V usage is TRBV29-1 and J usage is TRBJ1-1; D ambiguous. The CDR3 DNA is TGCAGCGGCTACTCTGACACTGAAGCTTTCTTT. Protein: CSGYSDTEAFF.